This TCR beta chain was captured in a study of shared clonotypes between healthy human individuals. Note on this clone: Its antigen is not identified.

V was cut by 0 bases and J by 7 bases, with 16 bases left in between. Per the germline V gene, CDR1 is MNHEY and CDR2 is SMNVEV (reference sequence). CDR3 length equals 16 residues. Overall study findings and caveats: Despite large depth, sorted-subset datasets appeared incompletely sequenced.

Deep was the level used in running the assay. This table comes from immunoSEQ multiplex PCR, and its TCRdb copy is limited to in-frame clones, with some not included. This table has 1.5 million to 2.5 million clones, approximately 95% appearing once. CD8 cells classed as naive were CD45RO-negative and positively selected for CCR7, excluding terminally differentiated effector memory CD45RA+ cells. Input material: naive CD8+ T cells sorted from blood. The receptor was derived from a man younger than 30 in good health. The chain has TRBV27 and TRBJ1-3; D not certain. CDR3 nucleotides: TGTGCCAGCAGTTTATCGAAGCCGGGCCCCGGGAACACCATATATTTT. Its translation: CASSLSKPGPGNTIYF.